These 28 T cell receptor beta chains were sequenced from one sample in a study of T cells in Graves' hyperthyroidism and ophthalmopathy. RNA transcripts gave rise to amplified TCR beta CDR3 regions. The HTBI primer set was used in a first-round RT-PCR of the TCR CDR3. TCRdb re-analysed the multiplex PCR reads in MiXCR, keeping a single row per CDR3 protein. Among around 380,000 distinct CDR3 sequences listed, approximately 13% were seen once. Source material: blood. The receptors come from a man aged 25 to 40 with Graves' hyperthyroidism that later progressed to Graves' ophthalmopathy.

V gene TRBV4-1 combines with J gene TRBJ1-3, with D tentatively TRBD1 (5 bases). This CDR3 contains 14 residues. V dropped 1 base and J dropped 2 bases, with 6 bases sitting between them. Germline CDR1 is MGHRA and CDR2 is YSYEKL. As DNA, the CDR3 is TGCGCCAGCAGCCAAGGAGGGGCTGGAAACACCATATATTTT. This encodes CASSQGGAGNTIYF.

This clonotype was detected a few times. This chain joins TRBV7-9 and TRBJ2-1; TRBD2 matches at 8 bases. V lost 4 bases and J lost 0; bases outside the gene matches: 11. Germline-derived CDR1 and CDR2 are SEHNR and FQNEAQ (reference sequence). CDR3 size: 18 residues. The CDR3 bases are TGTGCCAGCAGCTCGGGGCCGGGGGGGGGGCTCTCCTACAATGAGCAGTTCTTC. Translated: CASSSGPGGGLSYNEQFF.

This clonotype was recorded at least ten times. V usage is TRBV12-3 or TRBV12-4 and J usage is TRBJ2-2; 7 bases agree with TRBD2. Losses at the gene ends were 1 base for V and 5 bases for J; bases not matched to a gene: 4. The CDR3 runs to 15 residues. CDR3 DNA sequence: TGTGCCAGCAGTTTAGTGGCGGGGGTAACCGGGGAGCTGTTTTTT. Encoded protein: CASSLVAGVTGELFF.

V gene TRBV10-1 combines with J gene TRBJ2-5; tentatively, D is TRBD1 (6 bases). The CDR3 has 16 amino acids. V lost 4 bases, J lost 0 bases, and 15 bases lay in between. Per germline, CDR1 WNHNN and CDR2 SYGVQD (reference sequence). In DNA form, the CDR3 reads TGCGCCAGCAGTGGAATCTCGGACAGCAACCAAGAGACCCAGTACTTC. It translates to CASSGISDSNQETQYF.

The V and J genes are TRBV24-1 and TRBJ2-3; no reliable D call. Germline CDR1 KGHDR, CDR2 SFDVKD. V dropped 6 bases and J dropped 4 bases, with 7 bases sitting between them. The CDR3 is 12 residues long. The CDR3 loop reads CATSKASDTQYF. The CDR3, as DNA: TGTGCCACCAGTAAGGCCTCAGATACGCAGTATTTT.

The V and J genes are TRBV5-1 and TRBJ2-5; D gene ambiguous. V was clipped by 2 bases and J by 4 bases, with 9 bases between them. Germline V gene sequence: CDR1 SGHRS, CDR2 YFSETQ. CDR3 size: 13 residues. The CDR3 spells CASSFGKSETQYF. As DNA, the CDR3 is TGCGCCAGCAGCTTTGGGAAGTCAGAGACCCAGTACTTC.

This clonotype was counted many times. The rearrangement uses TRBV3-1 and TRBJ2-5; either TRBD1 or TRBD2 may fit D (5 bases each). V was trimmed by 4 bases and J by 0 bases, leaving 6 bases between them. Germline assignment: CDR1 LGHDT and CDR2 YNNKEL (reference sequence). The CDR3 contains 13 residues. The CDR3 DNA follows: TGTGCCAGCAGCCCGGGGCACCAAGAGACCCAGTACTTC. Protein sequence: CASSPGHQETQYF.

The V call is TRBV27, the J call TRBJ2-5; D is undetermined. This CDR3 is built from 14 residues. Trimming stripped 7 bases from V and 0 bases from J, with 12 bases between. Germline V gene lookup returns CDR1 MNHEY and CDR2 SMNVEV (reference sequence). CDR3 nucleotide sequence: TGTGCCAGCAAAGGTCTGGCAGACCAAGAGACCCAGTACTTC. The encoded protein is CASKGLADQETQYF.

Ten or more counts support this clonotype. The CDR3 is CASSLAGTPSNQPQHF. CDR3 bases: TGTGCCAGCAGCTTGGCCGGGACACCTTCCAATCAGCCCCAGCATTTT. The V gene is TRBV5-5, the J gene TRBJ1-5; TRBD1 might be the D (6 bases). Germline CDR1 SGHKS, CDR2 YYEKEE (reference sequence). V dropped 0 bases and J dropped 3 bases, with 13 bases sitting between them. The CDR3 runs to 16 residues. The full variable domain, its missing parts supplied by reference TRBV5-5 and TRBJ1-5, is DAGVTQSPTHLIKTRGQQVTLRCSPISGHKSVSWYQQVLGQGPQFIFQYYEKEERGRGNFPDRFSARQFPNYSSELNVNALLLGDSALYLCASSLAGTPSNQPQHFGDGTRLSIL.

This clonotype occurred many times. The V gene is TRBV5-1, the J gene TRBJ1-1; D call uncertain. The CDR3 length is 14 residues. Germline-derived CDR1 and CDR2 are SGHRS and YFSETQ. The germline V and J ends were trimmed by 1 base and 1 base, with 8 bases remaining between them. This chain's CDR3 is CASSLLSSNTEAFF. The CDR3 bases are TGCGCCAGCAGCTTGCTCTCCTCGAACACTGAAGCTTTCTTT. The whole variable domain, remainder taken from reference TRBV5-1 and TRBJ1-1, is KAGVTQTPRYLIKTRGQQVTLSCSPISGHRSVSWYQQTPGQGLQFLFEYFSETQRNKGNFPGRFSGRQFSNSRSEMNVSTLELGDSALYLCASSLLSSNTEAFFGQGTRLTVV.

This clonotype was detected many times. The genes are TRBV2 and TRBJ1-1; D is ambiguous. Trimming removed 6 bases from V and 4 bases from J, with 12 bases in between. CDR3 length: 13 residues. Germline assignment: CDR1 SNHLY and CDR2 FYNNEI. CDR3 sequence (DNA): TGTGCCAGCAGACCACAGAGTTTCACTGAAGCTTTCTTT. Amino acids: CASRPQSFTEAFF.

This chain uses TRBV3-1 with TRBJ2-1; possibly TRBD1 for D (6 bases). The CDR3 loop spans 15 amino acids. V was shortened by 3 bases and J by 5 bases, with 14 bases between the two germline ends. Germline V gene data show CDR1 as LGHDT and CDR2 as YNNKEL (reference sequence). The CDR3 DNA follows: TGTGCCAGCAGCCAGGGGGCGATGACCAACAATGAGCAGTTCTTC. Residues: CASSQGAMTNNEQFF.

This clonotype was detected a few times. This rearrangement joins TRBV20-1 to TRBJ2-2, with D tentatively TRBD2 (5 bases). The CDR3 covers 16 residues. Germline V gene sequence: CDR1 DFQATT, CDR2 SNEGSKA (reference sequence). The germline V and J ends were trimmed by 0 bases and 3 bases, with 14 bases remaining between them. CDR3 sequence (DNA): TGCAGTGCTAGAGATCCCCGGGGTCCACACACCGGGGAGCTGTTTTTT. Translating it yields CSARDPRGPHTGELFF.

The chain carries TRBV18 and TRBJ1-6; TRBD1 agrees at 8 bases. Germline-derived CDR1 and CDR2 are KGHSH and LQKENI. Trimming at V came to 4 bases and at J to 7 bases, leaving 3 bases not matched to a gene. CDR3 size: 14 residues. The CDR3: CASSLGQANSPLHF. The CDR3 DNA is TGTGCCAGCTCACTGGGACAGGCGAATTCACCCCTCCACTTT.

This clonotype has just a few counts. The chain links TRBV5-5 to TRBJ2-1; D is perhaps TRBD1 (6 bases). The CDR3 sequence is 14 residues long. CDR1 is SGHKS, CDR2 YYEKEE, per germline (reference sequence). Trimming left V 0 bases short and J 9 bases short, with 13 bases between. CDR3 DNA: TGTGCCAGCAGCTTGGAACAGGGTAGGAGTGAGCAGTTCTTC. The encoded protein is CASSLEQGRSEQFF.

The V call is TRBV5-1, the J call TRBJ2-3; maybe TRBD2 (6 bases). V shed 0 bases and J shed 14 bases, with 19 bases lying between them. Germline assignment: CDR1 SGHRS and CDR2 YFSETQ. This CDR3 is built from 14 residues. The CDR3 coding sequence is TGCGCCAGCAGCTTGGACGCTGGAGGGCCCCAGGTGTATTTT. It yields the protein CASSLDAGGPQVYF.

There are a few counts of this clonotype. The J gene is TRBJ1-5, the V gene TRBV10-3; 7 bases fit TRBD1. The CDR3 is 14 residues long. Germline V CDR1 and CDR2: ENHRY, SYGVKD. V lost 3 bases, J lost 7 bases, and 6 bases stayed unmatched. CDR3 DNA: TGTGCCATCAGTGAAATGTGGGACAGACAGCCCCAGCATTTT. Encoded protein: CAISEMWDRQPQHF.

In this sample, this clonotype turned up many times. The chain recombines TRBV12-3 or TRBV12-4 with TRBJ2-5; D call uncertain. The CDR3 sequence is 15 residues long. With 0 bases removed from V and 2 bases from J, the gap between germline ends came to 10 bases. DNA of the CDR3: TGTGCCAGCAGTTTAGCATTCGGTCATCAAGAGACCCAGTACTTC. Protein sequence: CASSLAFGHQETQYF.

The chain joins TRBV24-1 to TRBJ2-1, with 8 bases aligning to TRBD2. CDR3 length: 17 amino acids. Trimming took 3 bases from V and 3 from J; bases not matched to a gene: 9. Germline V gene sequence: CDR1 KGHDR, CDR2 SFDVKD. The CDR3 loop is CATSDRPTSGLYNEQFF. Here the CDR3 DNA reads TGTGCCACCAGTGATCGCCCCACTAGCGGACTCTACAATGAGCAGTTCTTC.

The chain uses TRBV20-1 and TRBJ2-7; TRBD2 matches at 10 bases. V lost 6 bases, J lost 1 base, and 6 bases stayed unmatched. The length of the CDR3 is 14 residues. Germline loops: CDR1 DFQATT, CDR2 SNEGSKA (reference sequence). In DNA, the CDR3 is TGCAGTGCCCTCCGACTAGCGGGTTCCTACGAGCAGTACTTC. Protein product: CSALRLAGSYEQYF.

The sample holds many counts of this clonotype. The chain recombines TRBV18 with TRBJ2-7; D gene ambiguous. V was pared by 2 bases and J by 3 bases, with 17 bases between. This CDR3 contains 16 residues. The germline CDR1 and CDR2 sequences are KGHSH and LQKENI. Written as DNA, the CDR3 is TGTGCCAGCTCACCAACCGTTGCCTCCAGGTGCTACGAGCAGTACTTC. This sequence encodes CASSPTVASRCYEQYF.

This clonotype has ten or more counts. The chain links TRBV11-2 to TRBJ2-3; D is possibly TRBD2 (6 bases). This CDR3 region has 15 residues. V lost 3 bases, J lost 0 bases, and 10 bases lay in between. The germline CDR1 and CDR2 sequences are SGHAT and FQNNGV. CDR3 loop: CASSFPRGSTDTQYF. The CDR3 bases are TGTGCCAGCAGCTTCCCGCGGGGCAGCACAGATACGCAGTATTTT.

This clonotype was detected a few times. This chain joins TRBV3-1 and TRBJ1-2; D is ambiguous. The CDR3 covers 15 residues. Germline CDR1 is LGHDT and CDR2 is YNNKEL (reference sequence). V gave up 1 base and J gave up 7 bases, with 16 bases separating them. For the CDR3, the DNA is TGTGCCAGCAGCCAAGGAGACATTGGGCACCGTGGCTACACCTTC. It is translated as CASSQGDIGHRGYTF.

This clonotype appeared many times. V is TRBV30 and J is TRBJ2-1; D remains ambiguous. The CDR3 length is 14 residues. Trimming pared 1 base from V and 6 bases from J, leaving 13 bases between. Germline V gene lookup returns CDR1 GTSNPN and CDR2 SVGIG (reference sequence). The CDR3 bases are TGTGCCTGGAGTGGAGACTCCGCATCCAATGAGCAGTTCTTC. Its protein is CAWSGDSASNEQFF.

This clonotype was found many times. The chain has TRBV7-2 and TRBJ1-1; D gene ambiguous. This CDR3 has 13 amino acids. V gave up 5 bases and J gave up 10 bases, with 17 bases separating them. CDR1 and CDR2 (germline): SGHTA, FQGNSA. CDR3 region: CASSPVPGRLAFF. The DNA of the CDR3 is TGTGCCAGCAGCCCTGTCCCGGGGAGGTTAGCTTTCTTT. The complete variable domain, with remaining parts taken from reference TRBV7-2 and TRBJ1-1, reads GAGVSQSPSNKVTEKGKDVELRCDPISGHTALYWYRQSLGQGLEFLIYFQGNSAPDKSGLPSDRFSAERTGGSVSTLTIQRTQQEDSAVYLCASSPVPGRLAFFGQGTRLTVV.

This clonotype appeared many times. The DNA of the CDR3 is TGCAGTGCTAACTATAGGGGGGCGGGCCAAGAGACCCAGTACTTC. Its protein product is CSANYRGAGQETQYF. This chain joins TRBV20-1 and TRBJ2-5, with D possibly being TRBD1 or TRBD2 (6 bases each). V was pared by 4 bases and J by 1 base, with 16 bases between. The CDR3 runs to 15 residues. Germline CDR1 reads DFQATT; CDR2 reads SNEGSKA (reference sequence).

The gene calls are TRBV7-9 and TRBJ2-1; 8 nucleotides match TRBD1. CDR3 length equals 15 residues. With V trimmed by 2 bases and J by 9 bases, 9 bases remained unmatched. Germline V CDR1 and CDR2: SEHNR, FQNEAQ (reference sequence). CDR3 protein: CASSLSPTGVGEQFF. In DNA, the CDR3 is TGTGCCAGCAGCTTAAGCCCGACAGGGGTTGGTGAGCAGTTCTTC.

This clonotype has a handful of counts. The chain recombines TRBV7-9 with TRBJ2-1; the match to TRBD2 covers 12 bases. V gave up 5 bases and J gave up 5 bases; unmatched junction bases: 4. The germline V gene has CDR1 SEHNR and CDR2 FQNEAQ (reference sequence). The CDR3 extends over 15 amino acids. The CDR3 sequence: CASSGLAGTNNEQFF. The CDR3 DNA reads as TGTGCCAGCAGCGGACTAGCGGGGACAAACAATGAGCAGTTCTTC. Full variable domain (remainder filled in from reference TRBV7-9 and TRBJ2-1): DTGVSQNPRHKITKRGQNVTFRCDPISEHNRLYWYRQTLGQGPEFLTYFQNEAQLEKSRLLSDRFSAERPKGSFSTLEIQRTEQGDSAMYLCASSGLAGTNNEQFFGPGTRLTVL.